The sequence of this T cell receptor (beta chain) was determined in a study of cytomegalovirus exposure and HLA in healthy donors. With 60 Vbeta and 13 Jbeta primers, the PCR was carried out. Clones were read by immunoSEQ multiplex PCR, and TCRdb kept only the in-frame ones, dropping some. The sample holds some 130,000 clones, around 77% seen once. In germline, CDR1 is SGHDN, CDR2 FVKESK. V lost 1 base to trimming and J lost 8 bases; unmatched junction nucleotides: 7. The CDR3 is made up of 15 amino acids. This TCR was sampled from a man under 40 in good health. Sequenced input: PBMCs. V gene TRBV14 combines with J gene TRBJ2-1; 8 bases align to TRBD2. CDR3 protein: CASSQVAREVYEQFF. The DNA for the CDR3 is TGTGCCAGCAGCCAAGTGGCGCGGGAGGTATATGAGCAGTTCTTC.